A selection of T cell receptor beta chains follows, all from one sample in a study of vaccination and CD4 T cells after COVID-19. TCRdb reanalysed the PCR reads using MiXCR and keeps one entry per CDR3 protein. The sample has about 30,000 distinct CDR3 sequences; roughly 50% are singletons. Here the sequenced sample was CD4+ T cells from blood, taken about 7 months after SARS-CoV-2 vaccination. Source of these receptors: a human donor who had recovered from COVID-19. The CDR3 runs from the conserved cysteine through the conserved F or W. A D gene is named only where the DNA matches it firmly. Not every row has a clone size; where given, it reads once, few, many or a size class.

CDR3 length: 12; clone size: -; J gene: TRBJ2-1; D gene: -; V gene: TRBV19; CDR3 DNA: TGTGCCAGTAGTATGTCCGGTAATGAGCAGTTCTTC; CDR3 protein: CASSMSGNEQFF
CDR3 length: 16; clone size: few; J gene: TRBJ1-5; D gene: TRBD1; V gene: TRBV2; CDR3 DNA: TGTGCCAGCAGAGATGACAGGGGGCTAGCCAATCAGCCCCAGCATTTT; CDR3 protein: CASRDDRGLANQPQHF
CDR3 length: 16; clone size: -; J gene: TRBJ2-5; D gene: TRBD2; V gene: TRBV7-9; CDR3 DNA: TGTGCCAGCATCCCTGGTAGCGGGAGAAGGGAGGAGACCCAGTACTTC; CDR3 protein: CASIPGSGRREETQYF
CDR3 length: 13; clone size: -; J gene: TRBJ2-3; D gene: -; V gene: TRBV12-3/TRBV12-4; CDR3 DNA: TGTGCCAGCAGTTTCTTCGGCACAGATACGCAGTATTTT; CDR3 protein: CASSFFGTDTQYF
CDR3 length: 13; clone size: -; J gene: TRBJ1-2; D gene: -; V gene: TRBV2; CDR3 DNA: TGTGCCAGCAGTGACTACAGGAACTATGGCTACACCTTC; CDR3 protein: CASSDYRNYGYTF
CDR3 length: 14; clone size: few; J gene: TRBJ1-2; D gene: -; V gene: TRBV6-1; CDR3 DNA: TGTGCCAGCAGTCTACAGGGACAAGTCTATGGCTACACCTTC; CDR3 protein: CASSLQGQVYGYTF
CDR3 length: 15; clone size: -; J gene: TRBJ1-6; D gene: -; V gene: TRBV7-9; CDR3 DNA: TGTGCCAGCAGCTCCCCCCCGGGGAGAGGTTCACCCCTCCACTTT; CDR3 protein: CASSSPPGRGSPLHF
CDR3 length: 15; clone size: medium-sized; J gene: TRBJ2-2; D gene: -; V gene: TRBV6-2/TRBV6-3; CDR3 DNA: TGTGCCAGCAGTTACTCCCCCGAGGGTAGCGGGGAGCTGTTTTTT; CDR3 protein: CASSYSPEGSGELFF
CDR3 length: 15; clone size: few; J gene: TRBJ2-5; D gene: TRBD2; V gene: TRBV20-1; CDR3 DNA: TGCAGTGCTAGAGATCGGGTTAGCGGGGGGGAGACCCAGTACTTC; CDR3 protein: CSARDRVSGGETQYF
CDR3 length: 18; clone size: few; J gene: TRBJ1-1; D gene: -; V gene: TRBV20-1; CDR3 DNA: TGCAGTGCCAAAGACACCGCCGAAACTAGGACACCGTACACTGAAGCTTTCTTT; CDR3 protein: CSAKDTAETRTPYTEAFF
CDR3 length: 17; clone size: -; J gene: TRBJ2-3; D gene: -; V gene: TRBV6-1; CDR3 DNA: TGTGCCAGCAGTGAACTGCGACTAGTTCGCCCCCCAGATACGCAGTATTTT; CDR3 protein: CASSELRLVRPPDTQYF
CDR3 length: 17; clone size: -; J gene: TRBJ1-5; D gene: -; V gene: TRBV6-1; CDR3 DNA: TGTGCCAGCACAGGAGGAACCGGGACTACGAACAATCAGCCCCAGCATTTT; CDR3 protein: CASTGGTGTTNNQPQHF
CDR3 length: 16; clone size: -; J gene: TRBJ2-2; D gene: -; V gene: TRBV27; CDR3 DNA: TGTGCCAGCAGTTTACGGATGGCTGGAGTTACCGGGGAGCTGTTTTTT; CDR3 protein: CASSLRMAGVTGELFF
CDR3 length: 13; clone size: -; J gene: TRBJ2-3; D gene: -; V gene: TRBV15; CDR3 DNA: TGTGCCACCAGCACGAGATCGGCAGATACGCAGTATTTT; CDR3 protein: CATSTRSADTQYF
CDR3 length: 15; clone size: few; J gene: TRBJ2-1; D gene: -; V gene: TRBV24-1; CDR3 DNA: TGTGCCACCAGTGACGACGGGGGCTGGGGAAATGAGCAGTTCTTC; CDR3 protein: CATSDDGGWGNEQFF
CDR3 length: 13; clone size: -; J gene: TRBJ2-5; D gene: -; V gene: TRBV28; CDR3 DNA: TGTGCCAGCAGGTTTCAAGTCCAAGAGACCCAGTACTTC; CDR3 protein: CASRFQVQETQYF
CDR3 length: 13; clone size: few; J gene: TRBJ2-7; D gene: -; V gene: TRBV20-1; CDR3 DNA: TGCAGTGCTAGACTGGGCAGCTCCTACGAGCAGTACTTC; CDR3 protein: CSARLGSSYEQYF
CDR3 length: 18; clone size: -; J gene: TRBJ2-2; D gene: -; V gene: TRBV7-3; CDR3 DNA: TGTGCCAGCAGCTTAATCGGTCGCGGGGGCGTCGGCACCGGGGAGCTGTTTTTT; CDR3 protein: CASSLIGRGGVGTGELFF
CDR3 length: 15; clone size: few; J gene: TRBJ1-5; D gene: -; V gene: TRBV27; CDR3 DNA: TGTGCCAGCAGTTTGGGGAGAGGTTATACTCAGCCCCAGCATTTT; CDR3 protein: CASSLGRGYTQPQHF
CDR3 length: 15; clone size: -; J gene: TRBJ2-2; D gene: -; V gene: TRBV6-5; CDR3 DNA: TGTGCCAGCAGTTTAGGACGGTCGAACACCGGGGAGCTGTTTTTT; CDR3 protein: CASSLGRSNTGELFF
CDR3 length: 13; clone size: few; J gene: TRBJ2-5; D gene: -; V gene: TRBV19; CDR3 DNA: TGTGCCAGTAGTACAGGGATTCGGGAGACCCAGTACTTC; CDR3 protein: CASSTGIRETQYF
CDR3 length: 13; clone size: -; J gene: TRBJ1-2; D gene: -; V gene: TRBV6-6; CDR3 DNA: TGTGCCAGCAGCCGAGGAGGGGACTATGGCTACACCTTC; CDR3 protein: CASSRGGDYGYTF
CDR3 length: 13; clone size: few; J gene: TRBJ1-5; D gene: -; V gene: TRBV12-3/TRBV12-4; CDR3 DNA: TGTGCCAGCAGTTTAAGGGGGAATCAGCCCCAGCATTTT; CDR3 protein: CASSLRGNQPQHF
CDR3 length: 14; clone size: -; J gene: TRBJ1-1; D gene: -; V gene: TRBV20-1; CDR3 DNA: TGCAGTGCTAGGAGGACAGTGGAGGGCACTGAAGCTTTCTTT; CDR3 protein: CSARRTVEGTEAFF
CDR3 length: 17; clone size: -; J gene: TRBJ1-1; D gene: -; V gene: TRBV7-9; CDR3 DNA: TGTGCCAGCAGGTCGGGAAGGGGGTTGTTAGACGACACTGAAGCTTTCTTT; CDR3 protein: CASRSGRGLLDDTEAFF
CDR3 length: 15; clone size: -; J gene: TRBJ1-2; D gene: TRBD1; V gene: TRBV7-8; CDR3 DNA: TGTGCCAGCAGCTTAGAATACAGGGGAAACTATGGCTACACCTTC; CDR3 protein: CASSLEYRGNYGYTF
CDR3 length: 13; clone size: few; J gene: TRBJ1-5; D gene: TRBD1; V gene: TRBV7-6; CDR3 DNA: TGTGCCAGCAGCCGGGACAGGAATCAGCCCCAGCATTTT; CDR3 protein: CASSRDRNQPQHF
CDR3 length: 13; clone size: -; J gene: TRBJ1-5; D gene: TRBD1; V gene: TRBV20-1; CDR3 DNA: TGCAGTGCTAGGACAGGGGGGCCTCAGCCCCAGCATTTT; CDR3 protein: CSARTGGPQPQHF
CDR3 length: 14; clone size: -; J gene: TRBJ2-7; D gene: -; V gene: TRBV28; CDR3 DNA: TGTGCCAGCAGTTTAACTAGTGGAGGATACGAGCAGTACTTC; CDR3 protein: CASSLTSGGYEQYF
CDR3 length: 15; clone size: few; J gene: TRBJ1-6; D gene: -; V gene: TRBV28; CDR3 DNA: TGTGCCAGCAGTTTATTTGGGGGACCAGCGCAACTCCTCCACTTT; CDR3 protein: CASSLFGGPAQLLHF
CDR3 length: 14; clone size: -; J gene: TRBJ2-1; D gene: TRBD1; V gene: TRBV20-1; CDR3 DNA: TGCAGTGCCAACAGGGGGAGCTCCTACAATGAGCAGTTCTTC; CDR3 protein: CSANRGSSYNEQFF
CDR3 length: 13; clone size: -; J gene: TRBJ1-5; D gene: -; V gene: TRBV6-1; CDR3 DNA: TGTGCCAGCAGTGATGGGACCCAGCGGCCCCAGCATTTT; CDR3 protein: CASSDGTQRPQHF
CDR3 length: 15; clone size: -; J gene: TRBJ2-1; D gene: -; V gene: TRBV20-1; CDR3 DNA: TGCAGTGCTACCGCGAGGGGTGGGCTCTCCAATGAGCAGTTCTTC; CDR3 protein: CSATARGGLSNEQFF
CDR3 length: 14; clone size: few; J gene: TRBJ1-2; D gene: -; V gene: TRBV21-1; CDR3 DNA: TGTGCCAGCAGCAAAAAGAGGGGGATGCATGGCTACACCTTC; CDR3 protein: CASSKKRGMHGYTF
CDR3 length: 14; clone size: -; J gene: TRBJ2-5; D gene: TRBD1; V gene: TRBV6-1; CDR3 DNA: TGTGCCAGCAGCCCACAGGGGGCCGCGAAGACCCAGTACTTC; CDR3 protein: CASSPQGAAKTQYF
CDR3 length: 12; clone size: -; J gene: TRBJ1-2; D gene: -; V gene: TRBV7-2; CDR3 DNA: TGTGCCAGCAGCATTACAGGCTATGGCTACACCTTC; CDR3 protein: CASSITGYGYTF
CDR3 length: 14; clone size: -; J gene: TRBJ2-7; D gene: TRBD1; V gene: TRBV7-6; CDR3 DNA: TGTGCCAGCAGCGCGACAGGGACCCCCTACGAGCAGTACTTC; CDR3 protein: CASSATGTPYEQYF
CDR3 length: 16; clone size: -; J gene: TRBJ2-3; D gene: TRBD2; V gene: TRBV28; CDR3 DNA: TGTGCCAGCAGTTGGGGTGCGGGAGGCAGCACAGATACGCAGTATTTT; CDR3 protein: CASSWGAGGSTDTQYF
CDR3 length: 11; clone size: -; J gene: TRBJ2-2; D gene: -; V gene: TRBV7-9; CDR3 DNA: TGTGCCAGCAGCTTCAACGGGGAGCTGTTTTTT; CDR3 protein: CASSFNGELFF
CDR3 length: 15; clone size: few; J gene: TRBJ1-2; D gene: -; V gene: TRBV6-5; CDR3 DNA: TGTGCCAGCAGTTACTCGGTTGGCCGGGGCTATGGCTACACCTTC; CDR3 protein: CASSYSVGRGYGYTF
CDR3 length: 14; clone size: few; J gene: TRBJ1-5; D gene: -; V gene: TRBV24-1; CDR3 DNA: TGTGCCACCAGTGACACGAACCTCGATCAGCCCCAGCATTTT; CDR3 protein: CATSDTNLDQPQHF
CDR3 length: 11; clone size: once; J gene: TRBJ1-2; D gene: -; V gene: TRBV29-1; CDR3 DNA: TGCAGCGTTGGACGGGGTGGTGGCTACACCTTC; CDR3 protein: CSVGRGGGYTF